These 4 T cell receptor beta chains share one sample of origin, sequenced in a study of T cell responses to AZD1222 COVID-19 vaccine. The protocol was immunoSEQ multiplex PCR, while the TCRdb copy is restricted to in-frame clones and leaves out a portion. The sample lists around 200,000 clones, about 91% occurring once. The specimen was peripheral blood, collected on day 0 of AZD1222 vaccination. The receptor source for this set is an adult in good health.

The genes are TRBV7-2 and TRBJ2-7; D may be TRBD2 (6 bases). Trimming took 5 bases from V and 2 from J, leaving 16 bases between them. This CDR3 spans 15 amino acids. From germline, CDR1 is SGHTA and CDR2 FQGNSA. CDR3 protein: CASSPSGLITYEQYF. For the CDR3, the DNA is TGTGCCAGCAGCCCCTCGGGACTTATTACCTACGAGCAGTACTTC. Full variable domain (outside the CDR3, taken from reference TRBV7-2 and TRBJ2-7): GAGVSQSPSNKVTEKGKDVELRCDPISGHTALYWYRQSLGQGLEFLIYFQGNSAPDKSGLPSDRFSAERTGGSVSTLTIQRTQQEDSAVYLCASSPSGLITYEQYFGPGTRLTVT.

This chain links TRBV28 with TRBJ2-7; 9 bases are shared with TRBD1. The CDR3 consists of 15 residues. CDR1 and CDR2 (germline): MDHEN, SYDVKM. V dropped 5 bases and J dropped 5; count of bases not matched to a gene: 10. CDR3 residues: CASSPPGTGKNEQYF. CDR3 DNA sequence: TGTGCCAGCAGTCCACCCGGGACAGGGAAAAACGAGCAGTACTTC.

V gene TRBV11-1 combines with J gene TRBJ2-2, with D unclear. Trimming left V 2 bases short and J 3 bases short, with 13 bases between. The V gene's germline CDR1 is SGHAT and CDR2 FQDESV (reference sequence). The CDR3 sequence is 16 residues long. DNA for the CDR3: TGTGCCAGCAGCTTAAATTTTTGGGTTGACACCGGGGAGCTGTTTTTT. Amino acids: CASSLNFWVDTGELFF.

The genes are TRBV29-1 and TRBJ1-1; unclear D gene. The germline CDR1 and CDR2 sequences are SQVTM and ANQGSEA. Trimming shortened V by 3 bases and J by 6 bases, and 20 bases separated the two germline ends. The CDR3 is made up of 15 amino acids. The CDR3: CSVDGEGFRIAEAFF. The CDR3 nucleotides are TGCAGCGTTGATGGGGAAGGGTTCAGGATCGCTGAAGCTTTCTTT.